The clone carrying this T cell receptor (beta chain) was seen only a few times. Some clones are missing from TCRdb's copy, which holds only in-frame ones; the method was immunoSEQ multiplex PCR. The sample carries around 95,000 clones, 94% recorded once. The data originate from a study of T cell changes during pregnancy in multiple sclerosis. This receptor was identified in a female donor in good health, enrolled as a control in a pregnancy study. The input for sequencing was peripheral blood, taken after pregnancy.

CDR3 region: CASSSSGAAYEQYF. The CDR3 nucleotides read TGCGCCAGCAGCTCCTCAGGGGCAGCCTACGAGCAGTACTTC. The chain links TRBV5-1 to TRBJ2-7, with D perhaps matching TRBD1 (6 bases). CDR1 and CDR2 (germline): SGHRS, YFSETQ. V lost 3 bases, J lost 2 bases, and 12 bases lay in between. The CDR3 consists of 14 residues.